Included here is one T cell receptor beta chain sequence, with context. Membership in each cohort depended on participant-reported clinical history. CDR3 length: 16 residues. Trimming took 5 bases from V and 6 from J; bases not matched to a gene: 11. Germline lookup yields CDR1 LNHDA and CDR2 SQIVND (reference sequence). The record originates from a study of blood T cell repertoires in COVID-19. Study summary: From T cells, B-cell-depleted T cells, or PBMCs came the material, which was cDNA or gDNA.

Generated by immunoSEQ multiplex PCR, the TCRdb table keeps only in-frame clones and is missing some. Among some 270,000 clones listed, approximately 90% were seen once. The sample comprised PBMCs or T cells enriched from blood (not recorded which). V gene TRBV19 combines with J gene TRBJ2-4, with 9 bases matching TRBD1. The TCR was taken from a woman younger than 45 with acute COVID-19. The CDR3 DNA reads TGTGCCAGTAGTGACACGGGACAGGGTCTCGGAAACATTCAGTACTTC. It yields the protein CASSDTGQGLGNIQYF.